This T cell receptor (beta chain) was profiled in a study of blood T cell repertoires in COVID-19. Study-wide background: The origin of the acute and convalescent COVID-19 samples was the United States, Italy and Spain.

Sequencing used immunoSEQ multiplex PCR; TCRdb keeps in-frame clones, though not all of them. This sample yields 41,000 or so clones, of which 87% are seen a single time; around 4% belongs to the top ten. The CDR3 runs to 13 residues. V was shortened by 3 bases and J by 3 bases, with 8 bases between the two germline ends. The V gene's germline CDR1 is SNHLY and CDR2 FYNNEI. This sequence originates from a man aged 60 to 75 with acute or convalescent COVID-19. The chain recombines TRBV2 with TRBJ1-1, with D tentatively TRBD1 (6 bases). Input material: peripheral blood. CDR3 residues: CASSEGGHTEAFF. For the CDR3, the DNA is TGTGCCAGCAGTGAGGGGGGGCACACTGAAGCTTTCTTT.